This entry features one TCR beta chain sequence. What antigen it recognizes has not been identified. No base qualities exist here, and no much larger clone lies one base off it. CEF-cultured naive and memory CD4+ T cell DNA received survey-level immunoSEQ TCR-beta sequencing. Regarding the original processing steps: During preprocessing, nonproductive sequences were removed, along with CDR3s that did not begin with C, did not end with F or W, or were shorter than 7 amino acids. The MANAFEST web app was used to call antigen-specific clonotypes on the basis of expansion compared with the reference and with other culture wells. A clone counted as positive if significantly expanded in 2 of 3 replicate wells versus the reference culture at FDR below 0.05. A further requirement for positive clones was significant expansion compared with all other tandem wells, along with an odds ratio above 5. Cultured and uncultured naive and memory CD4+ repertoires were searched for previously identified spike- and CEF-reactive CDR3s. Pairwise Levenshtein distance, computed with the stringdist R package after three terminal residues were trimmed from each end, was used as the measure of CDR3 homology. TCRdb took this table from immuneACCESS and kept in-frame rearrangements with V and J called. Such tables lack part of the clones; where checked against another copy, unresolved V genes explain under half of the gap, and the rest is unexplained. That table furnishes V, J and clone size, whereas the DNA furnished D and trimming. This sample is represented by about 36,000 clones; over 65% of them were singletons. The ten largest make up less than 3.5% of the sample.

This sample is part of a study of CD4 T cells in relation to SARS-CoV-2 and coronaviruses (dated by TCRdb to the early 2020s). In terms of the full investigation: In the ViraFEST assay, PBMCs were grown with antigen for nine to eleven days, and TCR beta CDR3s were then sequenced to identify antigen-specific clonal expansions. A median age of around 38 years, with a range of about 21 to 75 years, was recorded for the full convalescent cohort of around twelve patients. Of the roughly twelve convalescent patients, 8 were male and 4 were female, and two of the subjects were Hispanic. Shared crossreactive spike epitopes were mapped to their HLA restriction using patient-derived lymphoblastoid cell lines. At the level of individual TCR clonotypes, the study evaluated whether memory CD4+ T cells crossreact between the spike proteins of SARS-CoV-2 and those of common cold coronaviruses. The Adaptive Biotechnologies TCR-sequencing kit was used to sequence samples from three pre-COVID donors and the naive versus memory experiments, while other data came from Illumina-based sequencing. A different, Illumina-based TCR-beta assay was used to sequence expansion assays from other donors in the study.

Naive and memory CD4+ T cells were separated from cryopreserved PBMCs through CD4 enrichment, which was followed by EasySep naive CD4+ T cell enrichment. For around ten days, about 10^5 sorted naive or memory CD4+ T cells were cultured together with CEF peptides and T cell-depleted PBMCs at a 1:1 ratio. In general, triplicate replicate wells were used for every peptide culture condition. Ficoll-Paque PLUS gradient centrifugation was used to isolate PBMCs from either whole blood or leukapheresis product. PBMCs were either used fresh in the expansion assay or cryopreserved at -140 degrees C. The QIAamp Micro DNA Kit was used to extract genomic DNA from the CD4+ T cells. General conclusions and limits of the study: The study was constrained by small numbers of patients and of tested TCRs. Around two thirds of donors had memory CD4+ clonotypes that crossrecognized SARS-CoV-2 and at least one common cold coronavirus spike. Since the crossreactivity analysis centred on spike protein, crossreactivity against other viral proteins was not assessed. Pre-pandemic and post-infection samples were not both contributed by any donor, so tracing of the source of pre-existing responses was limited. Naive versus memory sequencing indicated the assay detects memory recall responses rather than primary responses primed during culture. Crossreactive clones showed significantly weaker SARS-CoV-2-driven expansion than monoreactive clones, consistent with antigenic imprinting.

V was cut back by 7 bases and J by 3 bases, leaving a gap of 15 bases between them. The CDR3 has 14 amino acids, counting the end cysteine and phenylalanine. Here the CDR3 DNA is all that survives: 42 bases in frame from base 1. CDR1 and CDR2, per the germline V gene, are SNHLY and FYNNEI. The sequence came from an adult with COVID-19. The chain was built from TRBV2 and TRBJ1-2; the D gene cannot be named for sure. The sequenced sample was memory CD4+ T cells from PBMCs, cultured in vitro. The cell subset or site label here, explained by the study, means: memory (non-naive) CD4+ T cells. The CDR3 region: CASIKGPAYYGYTF. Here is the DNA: TGTGCCAGCATCAAGGGCCCGGCCTACTATGGCTACACCTTC.